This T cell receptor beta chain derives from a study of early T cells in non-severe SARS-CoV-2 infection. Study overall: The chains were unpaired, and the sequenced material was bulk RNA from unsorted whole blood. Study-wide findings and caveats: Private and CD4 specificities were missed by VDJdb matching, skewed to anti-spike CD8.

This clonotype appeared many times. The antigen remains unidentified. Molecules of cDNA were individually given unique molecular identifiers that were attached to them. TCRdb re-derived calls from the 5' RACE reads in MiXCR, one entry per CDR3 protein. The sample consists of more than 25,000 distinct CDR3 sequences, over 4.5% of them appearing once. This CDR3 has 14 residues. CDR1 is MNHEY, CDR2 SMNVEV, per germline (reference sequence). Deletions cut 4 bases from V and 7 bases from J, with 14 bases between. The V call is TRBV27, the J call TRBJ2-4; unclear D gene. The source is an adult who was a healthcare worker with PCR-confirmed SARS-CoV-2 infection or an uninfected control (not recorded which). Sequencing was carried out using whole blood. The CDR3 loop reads CASSSLLLSNIQYF. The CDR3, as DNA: TGTGCCAGCAGTTCATTATTACTAAGTAACATTCAGTACTTC.